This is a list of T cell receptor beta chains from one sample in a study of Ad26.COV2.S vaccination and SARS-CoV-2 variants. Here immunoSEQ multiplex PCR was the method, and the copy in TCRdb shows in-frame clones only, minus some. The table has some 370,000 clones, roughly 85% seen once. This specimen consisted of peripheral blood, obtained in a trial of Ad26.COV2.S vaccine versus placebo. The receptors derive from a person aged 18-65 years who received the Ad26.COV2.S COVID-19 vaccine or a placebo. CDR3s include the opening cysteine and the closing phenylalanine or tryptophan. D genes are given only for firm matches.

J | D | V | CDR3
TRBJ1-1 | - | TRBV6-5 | CASRGGATEAFF
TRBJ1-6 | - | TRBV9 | CASSRGSIEIYNSPLHF
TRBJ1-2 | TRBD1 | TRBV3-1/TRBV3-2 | CASSRGTGDSYGYTF
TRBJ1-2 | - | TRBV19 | CASSDPPGVIYGYTF
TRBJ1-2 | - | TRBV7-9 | CASSLPSAVLNTF
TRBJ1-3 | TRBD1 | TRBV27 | CASSPGTDSGNTIYF
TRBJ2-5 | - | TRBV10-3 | CAISESVGIETQYF
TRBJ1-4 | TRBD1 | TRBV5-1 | CASSAYRGAEKLFF
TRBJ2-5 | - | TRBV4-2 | CASSWDYQETQYF
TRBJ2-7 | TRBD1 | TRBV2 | CASSADRGEQYF
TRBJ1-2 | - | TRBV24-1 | CATSEPRRGGYGYTF
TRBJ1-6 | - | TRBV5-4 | CASSRGGGDSPLHF
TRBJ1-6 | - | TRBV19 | CASTLGGASYNSPLHF
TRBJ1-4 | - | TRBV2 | CASRPDTEKLFF